These T cell receptor beta chains were read from a single sample in a study of cytomegalovirus exposure and HLA in healthy donors. Profiling relied on immunoSEQ multiplex PCR, and the TCRdb table lists in-frame clones only, not all of them. The sample shows about 70,000 clones, over 70% of them seen only once. The sample taken for sequencing was PBMCs. These receptors originate from a human donor in good health. The CDR3 runs from the conserved cysteine through the conserved F or W. D genes are given only for firm matches. Part of the rows lack a size; the others show once, few, many or a class for expanded clones.

V	size	D	J	CDR3	DNA
TRBV5-1	NA	NA	TRBJ2-7	CASSFGDGSYEQYF	TGCGCCAGCAGCTTCGGGGATGGATCCTACGAGCAGTACTTC
TRBV29-1	NA	NA	TRBJ2-3	CSVVEGRTDTQYF	TGCAGCGTTGTGGAGGGACGCACAGATACGCAGTATTTT
TRBV30	once	NA	TRBJ2-7	CAWTRQPYEQYF	TGTGCCTGGACTAGACAGCCCTACGAGCAGTACTTC
TRBV7-9	NA	TRBD1	TRBJ1-4	CASSSTGAGEKLFF	TGTGCCAGCAGCTCAACAGGGGCCGGTGAAAAACTGTTTTTT
TRBV6-5	NA	TRBD2	TRBJ2-2	CASNLLAGNTGELFF	TGTGCCAGCAATCTCCTAGCGGGAAACACCGGGGAGCTGTTTTTT
TRBV7-9	NA	TRBD1	TRBJ1-2	CASSRTGTGIYGYTF	TGTGCCAGCAGCCGAACTGGGACAGGGATCTATGGCTACACCTTC
TRBV4-1	NA	NA	TRBJ2-7	CASSQDEGPNEQYF	TGCGCCAGCAGCCAAGATGAGGGTCCCAACGAGCAGTACTTC
TRBV19	NA	TRBD1	TRBJ2-3	CASNDRVTDTQYF	TGTGCCAGTAACGACAGGGTGACAGATACGCAGTATTTT
TRBV9	NA	NA	TRBJ2-7	CASSPGGNSYEQYF	TGTGCCAGCAGCCCTGGGGGGAACTCCTACGAGCAGTACTTC
TRBV27	NA	TRBD1	TRBJ1-2	CASSLDREIGYGYTF	TGTGCCAGCAGTCTGGACAGGGAGATAGGCTATGGCTACACCTTC
TRBV14	NA	TRBD2	TRBJ2-7	CASSRDYSYEQYF	TGTGCCAGCAGCCGGGACTACTCCTACGAGCAGTACTTC
TRBV13	NA	TRBD2	TRBJ2-2	CASSAPSGRGTGELFF	TGTGCCAGCAGCGCCCCTAGCGGGAGGGGCACCGGGGAGCTGTTTTTT
TRBV27	NA	NA	TRBJ2-6	CASKNSGAGANVLTF	TGTGCCAGCAAAAATTCTGGAGCTGGGGCCAACGTCCTGACTTTC
TRBV5-1	NA	TRBD1	TRBJ1-2	CASSLDRLGGYTF	TGCGCCAGCAGTTTGGACAGGCTGGGTGGCTACACCTTC
TRBV30	NA	TRBD1	TRBJ1-2	CAWGTGASYGYTF	TGTGCCTGGGGGACAGGGGCCAGCTATGGCTACACCTTC
TRBV29-1	NA	TRBD1	TRBJ1-2	CSVEGTGKDHYGYTF	TGCAGCGTTGAAGGGACAGGGAAGGATCACTATGGCTACACCTTC
TRBV7-3	NA	TRBD2	TRBJ2-5	CASSSRGRGGETQYF	TGTGCCAGCAGCTCTCGTGGGAGGGGAGGCGAGACCCAGTACTTC
TRBV5-4	NA	NA	TRBJ1-1	CASSFTGLMNTEAFF	TGTGCCAGCAGCTTTACAGGACTAATGAACACTGAAGCTTTCTTT
TRBV29-1	NA	TRBD2	TRBJ2-1	CSVVLAGPYNEQFF	TGCAGCGTTGTTCTAGCGGGACCATACAATGAGCAGTTCTTC
TRBV6-6	NA	NA	TRBJ2-2	CASSQTGGELFF	TGTGCCAGCAGCCAAACCGGCGGGGAGCTGTTTTTT
TRBV11-2	NA	TRBD2	TRBJ2-7	CASSYERENEQYF	TGTGCCAGCAGCTATGAGCGGGAGAACGAGCAGTACTTC
TRBV6-5	few	TRBD1	TRBJ2-2	CASRAGGSHTGELFF	TGTGCCAGCAGAGCAGGGGGCTCGCACACCGGGGAGCTGTTTTTT
TRBV6-4	once	NA	TRBJ2-5	CASSDSLALLYQETQYF	TGTGCCAGCAGTGACTCGCTAGCTCTTTTGTACCAAGAGACCCAGTACTTC
TRBV10-3	NA	NA	TRBJ1-1	CAINSGQMITEAFF	TGTGCCATCAACTCAGGGCAGATGATCACTGAAGCTTTCTTT
TRBV7-9	NA	NA	TRBJ2-1	CASSLVGVTQFF	TGTGCCAGCAGCTTAGTGGGAGTAACGCAGTTCTTC
TRBV6-5	once	TRBD1	TRBJ1-1	CASSLQGGAGSAFF	TGTGCCAGCAGCCTACAGGGGGGGGCAGGGTCGGCTTTCTTT
TRBV5-1	NA	TRBD2	TRBJ2-3	CASSFGLAGTGADTQYF	TGCGCCAGCAGCTTCGGACTAGCGGGGACCGGGGCAGATACGCAGTATTTT
TRBV6-5	NA	NA	TRBJ2-7	CASSGGRGYEQYF	TGTGCCAGCAGTGGGGGCAGGGGCTACGAGCAGTACTTC
TRBV6-4	NA	NA	TRBJ2-2	CASSEGAGGELFF	TGTGCCAGCAGTGAGGGGGCCGGCGGGGAGCTGTTTTTT
TRBV27	once	NA	TRBJ2-7	CASSLTSPREQYF	TGTGCCAGCAGTTTAACTAGCCCACGGGAGCAGTACTTC
TRBV7-9	NA	TRBD1	TRBJ1-5	CASSAGTAEYQPQHF	TGTGCCAGCAGCGCAGGGACAGCTGAGTATCAGCCCCAGCATTTT
TRBV5-1	NA	TRBD1	TRBJ2-3	CASSLRQGQGAADTQYF	TGCGCCAGCAGCTTGCGCCAGGGACAGGGGGCCGCAGATACGCAGTATTTT
TRBV6-5	few	NA	TRBJ2-7	CATLRVDIAYEQYF	TGTGCCACCCTGAGAGTGGACATTGCCTACGAGCAGTACTTC
TRBV5-6	once	TRBD1	TRBJ2-7	CASSVRDRGKEYEQYF	TGTGCCAGCAGCGTTCGGGACAGGGGGAAAGAGTACGAGCAGTACTTC
TRBV11-2	few	TRBD1	TRBJ1-2	CASSLRQGNNYGYTF	TGTGCCAGCAGCTTGAGACAGGGAAACAACTATGGCTACACCTTC
TRBV27	NA	NA	TRBJ1-1	CASSLRSTGRANTEAFF	TGTGCCAGCAGTTTACGGTCAACAGGGCGAGCGAACACTGAAGCTTTCTTT
TRBV7-6	few	NA	TRBJ1-4	CASSLFSMEKLFF	TGTGCCAGCAGCTTATTTAGTATGGAAAAACTGTTTTTT
TRBV2	NA	NA	TRBJ1-1	CASSADENTEAFF	TGTGCCAGCAGTGCAGATGAGAACACTGAAGCTTTCTTT
TRBV2	NA	NA	TRBJ1-5	CASSDEGGNQPQHF	TGTGCCAGCAGTGACGAGGGGGGCAATCAGCCCCAGCATTTT
TRBV5-1	NA	NA	TRBJ2-5	CASREEDTLLTQYF	TGCGCCAGCAGGGAAGAGGACACTCTCCTGACCCAGTACTTC
TRBV28	few	TRBD1	TRBJ2-7	CASSSGQGVSYEQYF	TGTGCCAGCAGTTCGGGACAGGGAGTCTCCTACGAGCAGTACTTC
TRBV7-3	few	TRBD2	TRBJ2-5	CASSPQAAGGLETQYF	TGTGCCAGCAGCCCGCAGGCCGCGGGAGGGCTAGAGACCCAGTACTTC
TRBV5-4	NA	TRBD1	TRBJ1-2	CASSEATGGGYGYTF	TGTGCCAGCAGTGAGGCTACAGGGGGGGGTTATGGCTACACCTTC